These 32 T cell receptor beta chains originate from one sample sequenced in a study of T cells in Graves' hyperthyroidism and ophthalmopathy. The source material, RNA transcripts, was used to amplify TCR beta CDR3 regions. First-round RT-PCR with HTBI primers amplified the TCR CDR3 region. TCRdb reprocessed the multiplex PCR reads via MiXCR and lists one record per CDR3 protein. There are approximately 610,000 distinct CDR3 sequences in the sample; about 15% occur only once, and about 4% lies in the top ten. Sequenced material: blood. The receptors stem from a woman aged 35 to 49 with Graves' ophthalmopathy.

The chain combines TRBV27 with TRBJ2-5; TRBD1 aligns across 8 bases. Germline CDR1 and CDR2: MNHEY and SMNVEV (reference sequence). The junction had 6 bases not matched to a gene; V was cut back by 4 bases and J by 5 bases. This CDR3 comprises 14 residues. The CDR3 here is CASSWTGLRETQYF. CDR3 sequence (DNA): TGTGCCAGCAGTTGGACAGGGTTGAGGGAGACCCAGTACTTC.

This clonotype was picked up many times. This chain uses TRBV12-3 or TRBV12-4 with TRBJ2-7; 10 bases are shared with TRBD2. The CDR3 consists of 16 residues. J was trimmed by 6 bases and V by 3 bases; bases with no gene match: 11. The CDR3 is CASSLVGGLAPIEQYF. In nucleotides, the CDR3 is TGTGCCAGCAGTTTGGTAGGGGGACTAGCGCCCATCGAGCAGTACTTC.

This clonotype was seen at least ten times. The chain has TRBV20-1 and TRBJ2-5, with a possible D match to TRBD1 (6 bases). CDR1 DFQATT and CDR2 SNEGSKA come from the germline V gene (reference sequence). The V end lost 0 bases, the J end lost 0 bases, and 17 bases lay between the germline ends. This CDR3 is 17 amino acids long. In DNA form, the CDR3 reads TGCAGTGCTAGAGAACCTCTCCGACAGGCCAACCAAGAGACCCAGTACTTC. Translated: CSAREPLRQANQETQYF.

The gene calls are TRBV7-2 and TRBJ1-5, with D perhaps TRBD1 (6 bases). This CDR3 comprises 17 residues. Looked up from germline, CDR1 is SGHTA and CDR2 is FQGNSA. With 0 bases removed from V and 4 bases from J, the gap between germline ends came to 16 bases. Here the CDR3 reads CASSLAGRGWGNQPQHF. The CDR3 DNA is TGTGCCAGCAGCTTAGCGGGCAGGGGATGGGGAAATCAGCCCCAGCATTTT.

This clonotype has at least ten counts. The chain recombines TRBV12-5 with TRBJ1-1; D is undetermined. This CDR3 contains 13 residues. Germline V gene lookup returns CDR1 LGHNT and CDR2 FRNRAP. V was trimmed by 1 base and J by 1 base, leaving 4 bases between them. The CDR3 sequence: CASGLATNTEAFF. CDR3 nucleotides: TGTGCTAGTGGTTTGGCCACGAACACTGAAGCTTTCTTT.

This clonotype was recorded many times. V and J are TRBV12-3 or TRBV12-4 and TRBJ2-5, with D unresolved. The germline V and J ends were trimmed by 6 bases and 5 bases, with 28 bases remaining between them. The CDR3 has 18 residues. This CDR3 reads CASSPTPDRVYGEETQYF. In nucleotides, the CDR3 is TGTGCCAGCAGCCCCACCCCGGACCGGGTTTATGGTGAGGAGACCCAGTACTTC.

A few counts support this clonotype. The junction differs from germline at one of its ends, possibly a read error. The chain couples TRBV14 to TRBJ2-7, with a weak D call TRBD1 (6 bases). From germline, CDR1 is SGHDN and CDR2 FVKESK. The CDR3 runs to 13 residues. The CDR3 sequence: CASSQTGTYEQHF. The CDR3 DNA reads TGTGCCAGCAGCCAAACAGGGACCTACGAGCAGCACTTC.

In its sample, this clonotype was seen many times. The J gene is TRBJ1-5, the V gene TRBV7-2; 8 nucleotides line up with TRBD1. CDR1 is SGHTA and CDR2 is FQGNSA in the germline V gene. This CDR3 comprises 15 residues. V dropped 5 bases and J dropped 6; count of bases not matched to a gene: 9. CDR3 sequence reads: CASSPRQGSVQPQHF. CDR3 sequence (DNA): TGTGCCAGCAGCCCCCGACAGGGGTCGGTTCAGCCCCAGCATTTT. The full variable domain, rest sourced from reference TRBV7-2 and TRBJ1-5, is GAGVSQSPSNKVTEKGKDVELRCDPISGHTALYWYRQSLGQGLEFLIYFQGNSAPDKSGLPSDRFSAERTGGSVSTLTIQRTQQEDSAVYLCASSPRQGSVQPQHFGDGTRLSIL.

Comment on this clonotype: The junction does not match germline at one end; this may be a read error. The rearrangement links TRBV7-2 to TRBJ2-2, with TRBD2 identical over 12 bases. The CDR3 loop spans 15 amino acids. The V gene's germline CDR1 is SGHTA and CDR2 FQGNSA. CDR3 sequence (DNA): TGTGCCAGCAGCTCTAGCGGGAGGGCTTCCGGGAAGCTGTTTTTT. Its translation is CASSSSGRASGKLFF.

In its sample, this clonotype was seen many times. The J gene is TRBJ1-1, the V gene TRBV12-3 or TRBV12-4; possibly TRBD1 for D (5 bases). With 6 bases removed from V and 5 bases from J, the gap between germline ends came to 7 bases. CDR3 length: 11 residues. CDR3 region: CASRQGTEAFF. In DNA, the CDR3 is TGTGCCAGCAGGCAGGGAACTGAAGCTTTCTTT.

The chain carries TRBV4-1 and TRBJ2-2; D not certain. Germline-derived CDR1 and CDR2 are MGHRA and YSYEKL. The CDR3 is made up of 18 amino acids. V was shortened by 0 bases and J by 1 base, with 15 bases between the two germline ends. CDR3 nucleotide sequence: TGCGCCAGCAGCCAAGAAGGGCCGTCTCACTTGAACACCGGGGAGCTGTTTTTT. It yields the protein CASSQEGPSHLNTGELFF.

This clonotype was seen many times. The chain joins TRBV7-8 to TRBJ1-2; 10 bases map to TRBD1. This CDR3 is 15 amino acids long. V trimming: 2 bases; J trimming: 2 bases; junction bases outside the gene matches: 2. Germline loops: CDR1 SGHVS, CDR2 FQNEAQ. The CDR3 DNA reads as TGTGCCAGCAGCTTAAGGGACAGGGGAAACTATGGCTACACCTTC. Translation gives CASSLRDRGNYGYTF.

This clonotype was counted ten times or more. The J gene is TRBJ2-2, the V gene TRBV29-1; D might be TRBD2 (5 bases). The CDR3 extends over 13 amino acids. Germline V gene data show CDR1 as SQVTM and CDR2 as ANQGSEA. Deletions cut 4 bases from V and 5 bases from J, with 11 bases between. The CDR3 loop reads CSVVKGATGELFF. CDR3 coding DNA: TGCAGCGTTGTAAAGGGAGCAACCGGGGAGCTGTTTTTT.

Many counts were recorded for this clonotype. The genes are TRBV9 and TRBJ1-1; D possibly corresponds to TRBD1 (5 bases). Germline assignment: CDR1 SGDLS and CDR2 YYNGEE. There are 15 residues in the CDR3. V was clipped by 4 bases and J by 1 base, with 14 bases between them. The CDR3 is CASSLAGGANTEAFF. CDR3 bases: TGTGCCAGCAGCTTAGCGGGGGGTGCGAACACTGAAGCTTTCTTT.

This chain links TRBV4-2 with TRBJ1-5; the D is unclear. Germline V lookup: CDR1 LGHNA, CDR2 YNFKEQ. V lost 4 bases and J lost 0, with 13 bases in between. The CDR3 runs to 16 residues. CDR3 DNA sequence: TGTGCCAGCAGCCCGAGTGTGGGTTCTAGCAATCAGCCCCAGCATTTT. It is translated as CASSPSVGSSNQPQHF.

In its sample, this clonotype was seen many times. The gene calls are TRBV12-3 or TRBV12-4 and TRBJ1-1; weak D call: TRBD1 (5 bases). The V and J ends lost 5 bases and 6 bases respectively, with 22 bases between them. The CDR3 has 16 amino acids. The CDR3 here is CASSPGVAGPGAEAFF. The CDR3 DNA is TGTGCCAGCAGTCCTGGGGTAGCAGGGCCGGGTGCTGAAGCTTTCTTT.

This clonotype has a count of ten or more. V gene TRBV28 combines with J gene TRBJ2-2; D remains ambiguous. CDR3 length: 15 residues. Germline V CDR1 and CDR2: MDHEN, SYDVKM. V shed 2 bases and J shed 7 bases, with 14 bases lying between them. The CDR3 sequence is CASSLDGYLIGELFF. The CDR3 nucleotides are TGTGCCAGCAGTTTAGACGGTTACCTCATCGGGGAGCTGTTTTTT.

This clonotype has a count of ten or more. The chain carries TRBV11-2 and TRBJ1-3; D possibly corresponds to TRBD1 (5 bases). The germline V gene has CDR1 SGHAT and CDR2 FQNNGV. The CDR3 loop spans 14 amino acids. The V and J ends lost 10 bases and 0 bases respectively, with 13 bases between them. CDR3 sequence reads: CAIAGVSSGNTIYF. CDR3 bases: TGTGCCATCGCGGGGGTGAGCTCTGGAAACACCATATATTTT.

V and J are TRBV6-1 and TRBJ1-2; no clear D. Germline V gene sequence: CDR1 MNHNS, CDR2 SASEGT. The ends were cut back, 5 bases at V and 8 bases at J, with 18 bases in the middle. CDR3 size: 14 residues. CDR3 residues: CASSHQEASSGYTF. CDR3 nucleotides: TGTGCCAGCAGTCATCAGGAGGCCTCGAGCGGCTACACCTTC.

This clonotype was recorded many times. The rearrangement joins TRBV15 to TRBJ2-7; D is ambiguous. The V gene's germline CDR1 is LNHNV and CDR2 YYDKDF (reference sequence). V was pared by 3 bases and J by 5 bases, with 20 bases between. CDR3 length equals 16 residues. CDR3 amino acids: CATSSAASHTRDEQYF. DNA of the CDR3: TGTGCCACCAGCAGTGCGGCGTCCCATACCCGGGACGAGCAGTACTTC.

This clonotype was detected many times. The chain employs TRBV27 and TRBJ2-7, with TRBD1 identical over 8 bases. The CDR3 sequence is 15 residues long. V lost 2 bases, J lost 5 bases, and 8 bases stayed unmatched. Germline V lookup: CDR1 MNHEY, CDR2 SMNVEV (reference sequence). CDR3 DNA: TGTGCCAGCAGTTTAGCCGGGACAGGATGGAACGAGCAGTACTTC. It specifies CASSLAGTGWNEQYF.

Ten or more counts support this clonotype. The gene calls are TRBV9 and TRBJ2-7; the match to TRBD2 covers 7 bases. J gave up 6 bases and V 0 bases, and 9 bases lay outside the gene matches. There are 15 residues in the CDR3. Germline CDR1 is SGDLS and CDR2 is YYNGEE. The DNA for the CDR3 is TGTGCCAGCAGCGTAGATCCTAGCGGCCTGAGCGAGCAGTACTTC. Residues: CASSVDPSGLSEQYF.

This clonotype has at least ten counts. This chain connects TRBV7-2 to TRBJ1-2; no reliable D call. V was pared by 1 base and J by 2 bases, with 8 bases between. Germline values: CDR1 SGHTA, CDR2 FQGNSA. The CDR3 has 14 residues. CDR3 residues: CASSLDSQNYGYTF. The CDR3, as DNA: TGTGCCAGCAGCTTAGACAGTCAAAACTATGGCTACACCTTC.

This clonotype was observed many times. This chain links TRBV19 with TRBJ1-1; 11 bases agree with TRBD1. The germline V gene encodes CDR1 LNHDA and CDR2 SQIVND (reference sequence). Trimming at V came to 6 bases and at J to 4 bases, leaving 7 bases not matched to a gene. The CDR3 runs 15 residues. CDR3 in amino acids: CASSPTGTGGTEAFF. The CDR3 DNA is TGTGCCAGTAGCCCTACCGGGACAGGGGGCACTGAAGCTTTCTTT.

This clonotype was counted at least ten times. The chain has TRBV28 and TRBJ1-2; 12 bases line up with TRBD1. The CDR3 has 15 amino acids. Trimming took 1 base from V and 8 from J; bases not matched to a gene: 5. Germline assignment: CDR1 MDHEN and CDR2 SYDVKM. The CDR3 coding sequence is TGTGCCAGCAGTTTATCCACCGGGACAGGGGGCGGCTACACCTTC. This sequence encodes CASSLSTGTGGGYTF.

The J gene is TRBJ1-5, the V gene TRBV12-3 or TRBV12-4; TRBD1 aligns across 8 bases. Trimming cost V 4 bases and J 3 bases; bases outside gene matches: 5. This CDR3 comprises 15 residues. Written as DNA, the CDR3 is TGTGCCAGCAGTTCCGGGACAGGTTTCAATCAGCCCCAGCATTTT. Its protein product is CASSSGTGFNQPQHF.

This clonotype was seen repeatedly, ten times or more. The chain is built from TRBV12-5 and TRBJ2-2; TRBD1 is a possible D gene (6 bases). The V end lost 6 bases, the J end lost 5 bases, and 7 bases lay between the germline ends. This CDR3 is built from 12 residues. Germline V lookup: CDR1 LGHNT, CDR2 FRNRAP. The DNA for the CDR3 is TGTGCTAGTGGACAGGGAACCGGGGAGCTGTTTTTT. Its translation is CASGQGTGELFF.

Many counts were recorded for this clonotype. The chain joins TRBV27 to TRBJ1-5, with TRBD1 as a possible D gene (6 bases). Per germline, CDR1 MNHEY and CDR2 SMNVEV (reference sequence). Between the trimmed V and J ends, which lost 6 bases and 0 bases, there was a span of 15 bases. The CDR3 sequence is 16 residues long. This chain's CDR3 is CASSGTGHYSNQPQHF. The CDR3 DNA reads as TGTGCCAGCAGCGGGACGGGACATTATAGCAATCAGCCCCAGCATTTT.

In this sample, this clonotype turned up many times. V and J are TRBV28 and TRBJ2-7, with 10 bases aligning to TRBD2. There are 16 residues in the CDR3. The V segment lost 5 bases and the J segment 0 bases; nucleotides outside the gene matches: 7. Germline loops: CDR1 MDHEN, CDR2 SYDVKM. The CDR3 nucleotides read TGTGCCAGCAGTCGAGGCTCTAGCGGGAGCTCCTACGAGCAGTACTTC. Protein sequence: CASSRGSSGSSYEQYF.

This clonotype was seen ten or more times. The chain carries TRBV6-2 or TRBV6-3 and TRBJ1-5; D gene uncertain. The CDR3 has 14 amino acids. Trimming removed 5 bases at V and 2 bases at J, with 10 bases between. The germline gives CDR1 MNHEY, CDR2 SVGEGT. CDR3 nucleotides: TGTGCCAGCAGTAAAGGAGGGCGCAATCAGCCCCAGCATTTT. Translated: CASSKGGRNQPQHF.

This clonotype was seen at least ten times. This chain uses TRBV7-2 with TRBJ2-7; 9 bases match TRBD2. J was trimmed by 2 bases and V by 3 bases; bases with no gene match: 5. CDR1 and CDR2 (germline): SGHTA, FQGNSA. The CDR3 covers 15 residues. CDR3: CASSLDSGGTYEQYF. The CDR3 DNA is TGTGCCAGCAGCTTGGATAGCGGGGGCACCTACGAGCAGTACTTC.

This clonotype was seen at least ten times. The V call is TRBV6-2 or TRBV6-3, the J call TRBJ1-5; D gene uncertain. Germline CDR1 and CDR2: MNHEY and SVGEGT. Trimming removed 3 bases at V and 0 bases at J, with 9 bases between. The CDR3 is made up of 15 amino acids. CDR3 sequence (DNA): TGTGCCAGCAGTTATTCCGGGAATAGCAATCAGCCCCAGCATTTT. It encodes CASSYSGNSNQPQHF.